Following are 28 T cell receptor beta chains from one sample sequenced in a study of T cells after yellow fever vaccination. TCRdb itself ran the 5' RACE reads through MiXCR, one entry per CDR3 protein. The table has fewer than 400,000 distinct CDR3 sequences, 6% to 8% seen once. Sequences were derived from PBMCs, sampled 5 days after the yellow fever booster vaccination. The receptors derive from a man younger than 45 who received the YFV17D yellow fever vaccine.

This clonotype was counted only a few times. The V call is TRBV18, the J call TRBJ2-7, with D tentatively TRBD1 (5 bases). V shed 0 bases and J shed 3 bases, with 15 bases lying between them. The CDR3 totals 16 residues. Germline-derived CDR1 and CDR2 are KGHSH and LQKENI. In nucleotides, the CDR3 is TGTGCCAGCTCACCACCGTTAAAGGGGAACCTCTACGAGCAGTACTTC. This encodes CASSPPLKGNLYEQYF. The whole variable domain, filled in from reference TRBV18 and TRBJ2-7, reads NAGVMQNPRHLVRRRGQEARLRCSPMKGHSHVYWYRQLPEEGLKFMVYLQKENIIDESGMPKERFSAEFPKEGPSILRIQQVVRGDSAAYFCASSPPLKGNLYEQYFGPGTRLTVT.

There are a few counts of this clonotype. For the CDR3, the DNA is TGTGCCAGCTCACCGTACGGGGACGAGCAGTACTTC. Translation: CASSPYGDEQYF. The V and J genes are TRBV18 and TRBJ2-7; D perhaps matches TRBD2 (5 bases). V was clipped by 3 bases and J by 5 bases, with 8 bases between them. This CDR3 region has 12 residues. Germline CDR1 and CDR2: KGHSH and LQKENI.

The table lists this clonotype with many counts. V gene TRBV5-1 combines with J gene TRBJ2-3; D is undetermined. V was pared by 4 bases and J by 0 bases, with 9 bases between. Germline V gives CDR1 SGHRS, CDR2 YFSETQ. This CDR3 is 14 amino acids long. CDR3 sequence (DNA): TGCGCCAGCAGCCCCTACTGGAGCACAGATACGCAGTATTTT. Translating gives CASSPYWSTDTQYF.

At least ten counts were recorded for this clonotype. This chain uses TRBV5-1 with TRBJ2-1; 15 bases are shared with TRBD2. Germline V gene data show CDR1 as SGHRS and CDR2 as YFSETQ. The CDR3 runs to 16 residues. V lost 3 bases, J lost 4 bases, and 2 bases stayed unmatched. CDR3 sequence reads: CASSWTSGRAYNEQFF. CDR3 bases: TGCGCCAGCAGCTGGACTAGCGGGAGGGCGTACAATGAGCAGTTCTTC.

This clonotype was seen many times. CDR3 residues: CASSTPHNEQYF. CDR3 sequence (DNA): TGTGCCAGCAGCACCCCGCACAACGAGCAGTACTTC. The chain carries TRBV11-1 and TRBJ2-7, with D hard to call. Per the germline V gene, CDR1 is SGHAT and CDR2 is FQDESV (reference sequence). Deletions cut 5 bases from V and 5 bases from J, with 10 bases between. This CDR3 is built from 12 residues.

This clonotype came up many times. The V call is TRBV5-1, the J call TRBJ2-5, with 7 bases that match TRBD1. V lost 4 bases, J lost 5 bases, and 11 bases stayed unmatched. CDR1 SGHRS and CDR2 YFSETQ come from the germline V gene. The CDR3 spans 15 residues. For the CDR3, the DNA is TGCGCCAGCAGCCGGGACAGTAATCGTCGGGAGACCCAGTACTTC. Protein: CASSRDSNRRETQYF. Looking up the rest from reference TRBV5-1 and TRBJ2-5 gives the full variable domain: KAGVTQTPRYLIKTRGQQVTLSCSPISGHRSVSWYQQTPGQGLQFLFEYFSETQRNKGNFPGRFSGRQFSNSRSEMNVSTLELGDSALYLCASSRDSNRRETQYFGPGTRLLVL.

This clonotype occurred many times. The CDR3 sequence is CASTRGAGGPEREQFF. CDR3 nucleotides: TGTGCCAGCACCCGGGGAGCGGGAGGGCCTGAGCGTGAGCAGTTCTTC. The chain recombines TRBV11-1 with TRBJ2-1; 10 nucleotides match TRBD2. V trimming: 7 bases; J trimming: 9 bases; junction bases outside the gene matches: 15. This CDR3 has 16 residues. Germline lookup yields CDR1 SGHAT and CDR2 FQDESV (reference sequence).

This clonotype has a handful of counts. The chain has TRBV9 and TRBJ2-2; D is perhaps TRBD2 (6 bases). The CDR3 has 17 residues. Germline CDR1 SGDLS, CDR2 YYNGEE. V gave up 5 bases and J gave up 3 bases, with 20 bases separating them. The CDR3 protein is CASSPPLPGLHTGELFF. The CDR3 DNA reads TGTGCCAGCAGTCCACCCCTTCCGGGACTCCACACCGGGGAGCTGTTTTTT.

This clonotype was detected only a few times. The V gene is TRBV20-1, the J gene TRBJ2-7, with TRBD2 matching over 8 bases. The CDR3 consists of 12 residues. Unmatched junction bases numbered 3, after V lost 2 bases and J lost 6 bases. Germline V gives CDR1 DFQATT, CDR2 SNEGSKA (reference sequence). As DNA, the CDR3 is TGCAGTGCTAGACTAGCGGGCGCCGAGCAGTACTTC. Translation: CSARLAGAEQYF.

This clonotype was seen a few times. CDR3 bases: TGTGCCAGTAGTAGGTCTGAAAAACTGTTTTTT. Amino acids: CASSRSEKLFF. The J gene is TRBJ1-4, the V gene TRBV19; no reliable D call. Trimming pared 4 bases from V and 7 bases from J, leaving 4 bases between. The CDR3 loop spans 11 amino acids. Germline values: CDR1 LNHDA, CDR2 SQIVND (reference sequence).

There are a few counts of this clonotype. DNA for the CDR3: TGTGCCAGCGCCGGTGCCGGGACAACAACCTACGAGCAGTACTTC. As protein: CASAGAGTTTYEQYF. The chain couples TRBV28 to TRBJ2-7; D possibly corresponds to TRBD1 (6 bases). The CDR3 has 15 residues. The V gene lost 8 bases and the J gene lost 2 bases, with 19 bases spanning the gap. Germline CDR1 is MDHEN and CDR2 is SYDVKM.

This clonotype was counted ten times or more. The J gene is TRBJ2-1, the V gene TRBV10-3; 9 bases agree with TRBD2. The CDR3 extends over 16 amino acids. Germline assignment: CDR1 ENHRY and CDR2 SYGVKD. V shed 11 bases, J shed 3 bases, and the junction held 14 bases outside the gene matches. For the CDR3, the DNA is TGTGCCTCCGAGGGTCGGCGGGAGGGCCTCTACAATGAGCAGTTCTTC. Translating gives CASEGRREGLYNEQFF.

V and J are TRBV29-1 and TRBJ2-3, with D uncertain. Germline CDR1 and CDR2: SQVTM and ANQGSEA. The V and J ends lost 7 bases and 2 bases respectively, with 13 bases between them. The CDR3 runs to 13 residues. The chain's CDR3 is CSGSAGITDTQYF. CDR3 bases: TGCAGCGGCTCTGCCGGAATCACAGATACGCAGTATTTT.

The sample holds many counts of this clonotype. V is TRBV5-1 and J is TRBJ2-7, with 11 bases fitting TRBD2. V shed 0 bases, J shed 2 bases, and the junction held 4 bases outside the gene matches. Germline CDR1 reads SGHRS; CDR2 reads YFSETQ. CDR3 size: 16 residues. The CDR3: CASSLAGTSGTYEQYF. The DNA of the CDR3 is TGCGCCAGCAGCTTGGCCGGGACTAGCGGAACCTACGAGCAGTACTTC.

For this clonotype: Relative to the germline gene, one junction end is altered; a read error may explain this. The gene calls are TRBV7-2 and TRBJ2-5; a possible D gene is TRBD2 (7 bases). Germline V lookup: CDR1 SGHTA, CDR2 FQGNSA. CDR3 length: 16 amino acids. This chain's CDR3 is CASSPYLGAGRETLYF. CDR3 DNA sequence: TGTGCCAGCAGCCCCTATTTGGGGGCAGGGCGGGAGACCCTGTACTTC.

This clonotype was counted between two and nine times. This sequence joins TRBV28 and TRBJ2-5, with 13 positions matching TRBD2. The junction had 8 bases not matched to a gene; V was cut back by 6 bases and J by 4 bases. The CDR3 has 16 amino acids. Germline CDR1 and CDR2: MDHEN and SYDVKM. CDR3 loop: CASSRLAGGRGETQYF. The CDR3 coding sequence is TGTGCCAGCAGCAGACTAGCGGGAGGCAGGGGAGAGACCCAGTACTTC.

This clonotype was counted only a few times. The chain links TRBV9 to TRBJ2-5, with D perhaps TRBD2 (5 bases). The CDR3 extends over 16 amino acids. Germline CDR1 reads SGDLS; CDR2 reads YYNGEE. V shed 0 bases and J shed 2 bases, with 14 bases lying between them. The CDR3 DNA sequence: TGTGCCAGCAGCGTAGCTTCGCGGGCAACTCAAGAGACCCAGTACTTC. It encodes CASSVASRATQETQYF. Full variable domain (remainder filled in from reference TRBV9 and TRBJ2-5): DSGVTQTPKHLITATGQRVTLRCSPRSGDLSVYWYQQSLDQGLQFLIQYYNGEERAKGNILERFSAQQFPDLHSELNLSSLELGDSALYFCASSVASRATQETQYFGPGTRLLVL.

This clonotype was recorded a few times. Written as DNA, the CDR3 is TGTGCCAGCAGCTTATGGCCCGGACGGAAGAGCTCTGGGGCCAACGTCCTGACTTTC. It codes for CASSLWPGRKSSGANVLTF. The V call is TRBV11-2, the J call TRBJ2-6; D not resolved. The ends were cut back, 2 bases at V and 0 bases at J, with 17 bases in the middle. This CDR3 spans 19 amino acids. Germline CDR1 and CDR2: SGHAT and FQNNGV.

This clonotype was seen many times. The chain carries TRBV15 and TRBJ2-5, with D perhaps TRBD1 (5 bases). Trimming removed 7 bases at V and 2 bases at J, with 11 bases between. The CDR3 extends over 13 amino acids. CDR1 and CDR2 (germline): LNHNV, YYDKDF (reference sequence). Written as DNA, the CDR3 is TGTGCCACCAAGCAGGGAATTCAAGAGACCCAGTACTTC. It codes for CATKQGIQETQYF. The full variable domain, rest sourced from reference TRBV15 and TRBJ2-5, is DAMVIQNPRYQVTQFGKPVTLSCSQTLNHNVMYWYQQKSSQAPKLLFHYYDKDFNNEADTPDNFQSRRPNTSFCFLDIRSPGLGDTAMYLCATKQGIQETQYFGPGTRLLVL.

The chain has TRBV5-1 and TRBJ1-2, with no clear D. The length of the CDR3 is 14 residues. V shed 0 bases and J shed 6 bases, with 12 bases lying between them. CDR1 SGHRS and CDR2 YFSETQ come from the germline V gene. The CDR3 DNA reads TGCGCCAGCAGCTTGGCGGCGGGTTTGGATGGCTACACCTTC. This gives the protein CASSLAAGLDGYTF.

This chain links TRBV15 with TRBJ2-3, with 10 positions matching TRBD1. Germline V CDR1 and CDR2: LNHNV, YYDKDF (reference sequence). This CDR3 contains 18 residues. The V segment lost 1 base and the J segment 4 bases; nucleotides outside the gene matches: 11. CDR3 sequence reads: CATSRGGTGVIRADTQYF. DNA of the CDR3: TGTGCCACCAGCAGAGGTGGGACAGGGGTTATTAGGGCAGATACGCAGTATTTT.

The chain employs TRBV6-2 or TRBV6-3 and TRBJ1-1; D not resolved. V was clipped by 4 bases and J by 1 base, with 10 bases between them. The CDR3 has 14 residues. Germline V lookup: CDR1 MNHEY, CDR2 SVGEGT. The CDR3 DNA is TGTGCCAGCAGTTTGCAGTACCCGAACACTGAAGCTTTCTTT. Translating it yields CASSLQYPNTEAFF.

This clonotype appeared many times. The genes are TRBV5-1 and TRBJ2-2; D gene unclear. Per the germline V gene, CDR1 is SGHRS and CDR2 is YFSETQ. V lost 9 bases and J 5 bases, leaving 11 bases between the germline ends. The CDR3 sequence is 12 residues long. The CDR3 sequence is CATLQRTGELFF. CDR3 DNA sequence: TGCGCCACTTTGCAGCGAACCGGGGAGCTGTTTTTT.

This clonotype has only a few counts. The CDR3 protein is CAIRGTSGGDTQYF. DNA of the CDR3: TGTGCCATCAGGGGGACTAGCGGGGGAGATACGCAGTATTTT. V and J are TRBV10-3 and TRBJ2-3; TRBD2 aligns across 14 bases. The CDR3 is 14 residues long. In germline, CDR1 is ENHRY, CDR2 SYGVKD. Trimming took 6 bases from V and 5 from J; bases not matched to a gene: 1.

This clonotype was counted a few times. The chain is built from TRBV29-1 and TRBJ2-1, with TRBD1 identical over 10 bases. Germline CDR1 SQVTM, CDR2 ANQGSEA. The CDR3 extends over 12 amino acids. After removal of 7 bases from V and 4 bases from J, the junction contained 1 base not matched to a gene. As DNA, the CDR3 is TGCAGCGGGGACAGGGGTTACAATGAGCAGTTCTTC. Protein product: CSGDRGYNEQFF.

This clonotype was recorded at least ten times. The CDR3 sequence: CASSYQPGPNNEQFF. In DNA form, the CDR3 reads TGTGCCAGCAGCTATCAACCGGGACCTAACAATGAGCAGTTCTTC. The V and J genes are TRBV11-1 and TRBJ2-1; D might be TRBD1 or TRBD2, each matching 5 bases. The germline V and J ends were trimmed by 4 bases and 5 bases, with 15 bases remaining between them. The CDR3 is 15 amino acids. CDR1 is SGHAT and CDR2 is FQDESV in the germline V gene (reference sequence).

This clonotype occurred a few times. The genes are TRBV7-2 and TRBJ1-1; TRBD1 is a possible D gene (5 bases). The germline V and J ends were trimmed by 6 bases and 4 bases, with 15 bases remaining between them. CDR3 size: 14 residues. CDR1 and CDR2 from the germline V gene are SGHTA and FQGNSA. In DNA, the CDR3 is TGTGCCAGCAGGCCAGGGACCCTGGGCACTGAAGCTTTCTTT. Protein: CASRPGTLGTEAFF.

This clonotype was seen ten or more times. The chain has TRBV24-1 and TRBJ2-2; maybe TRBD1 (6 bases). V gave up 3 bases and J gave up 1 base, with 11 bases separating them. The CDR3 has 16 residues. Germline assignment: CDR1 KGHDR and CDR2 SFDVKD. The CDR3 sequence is CATSDNRERNTGELFF. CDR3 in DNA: TGTGCCACCAGTGATAACAGGGAGAGGAACACCGGGGAGCTGTTTTTT.